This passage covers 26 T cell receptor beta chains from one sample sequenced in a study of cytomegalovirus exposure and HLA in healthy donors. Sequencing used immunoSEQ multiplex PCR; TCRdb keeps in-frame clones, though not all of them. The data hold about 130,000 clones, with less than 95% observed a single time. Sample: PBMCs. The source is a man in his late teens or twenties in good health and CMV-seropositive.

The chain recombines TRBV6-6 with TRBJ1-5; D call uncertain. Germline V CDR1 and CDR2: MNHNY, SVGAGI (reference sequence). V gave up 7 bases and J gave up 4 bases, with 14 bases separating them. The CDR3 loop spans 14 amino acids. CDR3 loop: CASIIWVGNQPQHF. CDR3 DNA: TGTGCCAGCATAATATGGGTCGGGAATCAGCCCCAGCATTTT.

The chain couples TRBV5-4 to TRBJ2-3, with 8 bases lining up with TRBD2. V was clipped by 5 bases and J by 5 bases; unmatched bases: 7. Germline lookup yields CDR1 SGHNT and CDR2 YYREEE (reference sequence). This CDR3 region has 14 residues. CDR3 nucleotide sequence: TGTGCCAGCAGTCTAGCGGGCACGAGAGATACGCAGTATTTT. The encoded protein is CASSLAGTRDTQYF.

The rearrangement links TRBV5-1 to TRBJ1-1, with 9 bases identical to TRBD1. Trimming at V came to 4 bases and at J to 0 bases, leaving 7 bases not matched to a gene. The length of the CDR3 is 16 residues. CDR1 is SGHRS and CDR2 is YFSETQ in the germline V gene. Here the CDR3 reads CASSRGQGNMNTEAFF. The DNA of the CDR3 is TGCGCCAGCAGCCGAGGACAGGGGAACATGAACACTGAAGCTTTCTTT.

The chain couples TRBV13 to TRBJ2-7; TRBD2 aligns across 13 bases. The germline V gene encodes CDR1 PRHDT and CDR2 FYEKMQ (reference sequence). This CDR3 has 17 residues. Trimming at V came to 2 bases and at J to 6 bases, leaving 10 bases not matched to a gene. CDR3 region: CASSLLRGTSGISEQYF. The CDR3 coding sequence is TGTGCCAGCAGCTTACTCCGAGGGACTAGCGGGATCTCCGAGCAGTACTTC. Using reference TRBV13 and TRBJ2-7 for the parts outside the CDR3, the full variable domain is AAGVIQSPRHLIKEKRETATLKCYPIPRHDTVYWYQQGPGQDPQFLISFYEKMQSDKGSIPDRFSAQQFSDYHSELNMSSLELGDSALYFCASSLLRGTSGISEQYFGPGTRLTVT.

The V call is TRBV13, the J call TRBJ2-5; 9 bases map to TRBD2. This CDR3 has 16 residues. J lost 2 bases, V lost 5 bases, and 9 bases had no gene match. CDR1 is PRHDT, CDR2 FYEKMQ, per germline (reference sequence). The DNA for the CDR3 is TGTGCCAGCAGCCATTCGCGAAGCGGGAGGCAAGAGACCCAGTACTTC. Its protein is CASSHSRSGRQETQYF.

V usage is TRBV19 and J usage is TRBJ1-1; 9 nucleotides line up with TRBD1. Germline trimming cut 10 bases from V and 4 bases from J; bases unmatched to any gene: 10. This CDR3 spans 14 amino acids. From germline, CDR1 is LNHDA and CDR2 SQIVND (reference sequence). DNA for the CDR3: TGTGCCACTGCTTCCGGGACAGGGATCACTGAAGCTTTCTTT. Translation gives CATASGTGITEAFF. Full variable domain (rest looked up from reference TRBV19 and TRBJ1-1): DGGITQSPKYLFRKEGQNVTLSCEQNLNHDAMYWYRQDPGQGLRLIYYSQIVNDFQKGDIAEGYSVSREKKESFPLTVTSAQKNPTAFYLCATASGTGITEAFFGQGTRLTVV.

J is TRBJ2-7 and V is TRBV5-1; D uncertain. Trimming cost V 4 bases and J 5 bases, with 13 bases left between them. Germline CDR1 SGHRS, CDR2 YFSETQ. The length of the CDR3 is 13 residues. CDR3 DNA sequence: TGCGCCAGCAGCCGAGGAAGGATGGACGAGCAGTACTTC. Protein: CASSRGRMDEQYF.

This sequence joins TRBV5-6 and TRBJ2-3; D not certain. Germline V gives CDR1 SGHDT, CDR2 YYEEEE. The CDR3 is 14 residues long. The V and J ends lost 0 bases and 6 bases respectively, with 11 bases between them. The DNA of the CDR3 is TGTGCCAGCAGCTTGGTCGATGTAGAGGATACGCAGTATTTT. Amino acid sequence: CASSLVDVEDTQYF.

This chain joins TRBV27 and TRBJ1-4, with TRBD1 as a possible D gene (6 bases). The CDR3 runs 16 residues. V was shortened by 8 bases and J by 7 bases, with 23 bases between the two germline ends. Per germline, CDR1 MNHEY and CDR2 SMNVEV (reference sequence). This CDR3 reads CASSPLTGGGFEKLFF. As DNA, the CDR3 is TGTGCCAGCTCCCCCCTGACGGGGGGCGGGTTTGAAAAACTGTTTTTT. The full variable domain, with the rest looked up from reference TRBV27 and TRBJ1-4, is EAQVTQNPRYLITVTGKKLTVTCSQNMNHEYMSWYRQDPGLGLRQIYYSMNVEVTDKGDVPEGYKVSRKEKRNFPLILESPSPNQTSLYFCASSPLTGGGFEKLFFGSGTQLSVL.

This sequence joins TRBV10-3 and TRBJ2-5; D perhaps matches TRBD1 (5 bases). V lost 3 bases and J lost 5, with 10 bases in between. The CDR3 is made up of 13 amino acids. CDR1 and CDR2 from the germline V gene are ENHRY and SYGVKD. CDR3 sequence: CAISDHRSETQYF. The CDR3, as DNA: TGTGCCATCAGTGATCACAGGTCCGAGACCCAGTACTTC.

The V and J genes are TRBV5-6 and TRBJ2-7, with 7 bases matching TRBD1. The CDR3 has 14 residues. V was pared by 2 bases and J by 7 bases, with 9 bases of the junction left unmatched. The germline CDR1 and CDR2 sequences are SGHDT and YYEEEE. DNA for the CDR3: TGTGCCAGCAGCTTTGGACAGGCGAGGGGGGAGCAGTACTTC. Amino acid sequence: CASSFGQARGEQYF.

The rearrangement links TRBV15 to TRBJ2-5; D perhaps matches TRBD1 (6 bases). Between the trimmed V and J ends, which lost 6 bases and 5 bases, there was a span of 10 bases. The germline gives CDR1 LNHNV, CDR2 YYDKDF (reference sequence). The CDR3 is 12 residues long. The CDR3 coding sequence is TGTGCCACCAGTCCTCAGGGGGAGACCCAGTACTTC. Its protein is CATSPQGETQYF.

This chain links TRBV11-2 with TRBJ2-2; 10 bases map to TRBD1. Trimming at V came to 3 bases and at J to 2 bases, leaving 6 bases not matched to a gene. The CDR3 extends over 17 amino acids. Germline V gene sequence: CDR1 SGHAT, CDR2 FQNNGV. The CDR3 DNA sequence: TGTGCCAGCAGCTTGGGACAGGGGATGGGTAACACCGGGGAGCTGTTTTTT. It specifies CASSLGQGMGNTGELFF.

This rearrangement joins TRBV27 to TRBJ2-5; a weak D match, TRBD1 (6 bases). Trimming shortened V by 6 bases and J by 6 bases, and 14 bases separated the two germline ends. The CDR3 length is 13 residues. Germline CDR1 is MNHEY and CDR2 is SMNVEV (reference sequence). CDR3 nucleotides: TGTGCCAGCAGGCCAACAGGGCGGCAGACCCAGTACTTC. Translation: CASRPTGRQTQYF.

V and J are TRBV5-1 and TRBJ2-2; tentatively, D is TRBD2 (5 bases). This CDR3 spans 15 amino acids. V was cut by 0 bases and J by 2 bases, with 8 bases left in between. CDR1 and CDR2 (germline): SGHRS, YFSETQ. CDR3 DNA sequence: TGCGCCAGCAGCTTGGCGGAGGACAACACCGGGGAGCTGTTTTTT. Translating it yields CASSLAEDNTGELFF.

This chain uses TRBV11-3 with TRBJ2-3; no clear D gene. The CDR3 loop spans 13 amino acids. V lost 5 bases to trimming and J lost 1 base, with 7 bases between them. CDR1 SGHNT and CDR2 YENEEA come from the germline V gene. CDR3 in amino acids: CASSPPGTDTQYF. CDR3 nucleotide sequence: TGTGCCAGCAGCCCCCCTGGCACAGATACGCAGTATTTT.

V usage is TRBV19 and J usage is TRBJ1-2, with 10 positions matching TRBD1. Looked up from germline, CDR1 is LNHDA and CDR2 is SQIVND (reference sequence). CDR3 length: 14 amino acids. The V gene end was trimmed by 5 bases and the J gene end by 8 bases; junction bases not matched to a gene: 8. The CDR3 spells CASSPRQGAGGYTF. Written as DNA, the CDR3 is TGTGCCAGTAGTCCGCGACAGGGGGCGGGAGGCTACACCTTC. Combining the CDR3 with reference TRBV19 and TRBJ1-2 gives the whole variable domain DGGITQSPKYLFRKEGQNVTLSCEQNLNHDAMYWYRQDPGQGLRLIYYSQIVNDFQKGDIAEGYSVSREKKESFPLTVTSAQKNPTAFYLCASSPRQGAGGYTFGSGTRLTVV.

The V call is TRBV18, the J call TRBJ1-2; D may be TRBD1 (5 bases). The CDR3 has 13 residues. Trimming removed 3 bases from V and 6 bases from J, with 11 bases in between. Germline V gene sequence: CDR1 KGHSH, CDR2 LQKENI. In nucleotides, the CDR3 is TGTGCCAGCTCACCTTCCAGGGATGATGGCTACACCTTC. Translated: CASSPSRDDGYTF.

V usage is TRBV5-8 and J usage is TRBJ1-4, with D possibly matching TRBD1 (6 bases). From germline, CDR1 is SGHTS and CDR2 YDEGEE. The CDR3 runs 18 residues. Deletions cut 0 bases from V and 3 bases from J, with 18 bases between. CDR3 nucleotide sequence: TGTGCCAGCAGCTTGGGAGGCTTCAGGGGAAAATCTAATGAAAAACTGTTTTTT. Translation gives CASSLGGFRGKSNEKLFF.

The CDR3: CASSFSSGGREKLFF. The CDR3 DNA reads as TGTGCCAGCAGTTTCTCGTCGGGGGGCAGGGAAAAACTGTTTTTT. The rearrangement uses TRBV27 and TRBJ1-4; D might be TRBD1 (6 bases). This CDR3 is built from 15 residues. V was shortened by 3 bases and J by 8 bases, with 16 bases between the two germline ends. Germline V gives CDR1 MNHEY, CDR2 SMNVEV (reference sequence).

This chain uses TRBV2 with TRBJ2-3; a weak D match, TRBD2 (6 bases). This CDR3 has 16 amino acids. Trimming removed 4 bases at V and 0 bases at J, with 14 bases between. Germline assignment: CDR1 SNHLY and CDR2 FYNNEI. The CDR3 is CASSGLSGDSTDTQYF. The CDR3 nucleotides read TGTGCCAGCAGTGGACTTAGCGGAGATAGCACAGATACGCAGTATTTT.

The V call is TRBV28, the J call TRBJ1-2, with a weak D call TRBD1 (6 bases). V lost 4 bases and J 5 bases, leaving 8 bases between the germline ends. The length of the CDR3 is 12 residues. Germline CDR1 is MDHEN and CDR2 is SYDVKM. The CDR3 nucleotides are TGTGCCAGCAGTTCAGGACAGTATGGCTACACCTTC. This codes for CASSSGQYGYTF.

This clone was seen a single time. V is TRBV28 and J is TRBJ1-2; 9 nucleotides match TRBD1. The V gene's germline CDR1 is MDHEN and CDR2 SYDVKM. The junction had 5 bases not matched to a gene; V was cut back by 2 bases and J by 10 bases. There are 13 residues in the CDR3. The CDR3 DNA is TGTGCCAGCAGTTTACGACAGGGGGGAATCTACACCTTC. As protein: CASSLRQGGIYTF.

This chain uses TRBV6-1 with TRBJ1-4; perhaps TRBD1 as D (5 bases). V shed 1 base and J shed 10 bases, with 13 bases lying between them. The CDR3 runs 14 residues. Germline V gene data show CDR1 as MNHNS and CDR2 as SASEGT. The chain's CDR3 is CASSEGQIWGKLFF. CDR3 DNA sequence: TGTGCCAGCAGTGAAGGACAGATATGGGGAAAACTGTTTTTT.

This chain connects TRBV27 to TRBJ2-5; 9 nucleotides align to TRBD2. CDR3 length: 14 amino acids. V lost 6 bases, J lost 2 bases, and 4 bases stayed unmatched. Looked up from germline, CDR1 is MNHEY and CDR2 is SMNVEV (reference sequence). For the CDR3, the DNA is TGTGCCAGCAGATTAGCGGGAGTGCAAGAGACCCAGTACTTC. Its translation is CASRLAGVQETQYF.

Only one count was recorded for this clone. The CDR3 DNA reads as TGTGCCAGCAGTTACCGTAGCCCCGGCGGGACCGGGGAGCTGTTTTTT. Translating gives CASSYRSPGGTGELFF. The gene calls are TRBV6-6 and TRBJ2-2; D perhaps matches TRBD2 (5 bases). V lost 2 bases and J 5 bases, leaving 15 bases between the germline ends. Germline CDR1 MNHNY, CDR2 SVGAGI (reference sequence). The CDR3 loop spans 16 amino acids.